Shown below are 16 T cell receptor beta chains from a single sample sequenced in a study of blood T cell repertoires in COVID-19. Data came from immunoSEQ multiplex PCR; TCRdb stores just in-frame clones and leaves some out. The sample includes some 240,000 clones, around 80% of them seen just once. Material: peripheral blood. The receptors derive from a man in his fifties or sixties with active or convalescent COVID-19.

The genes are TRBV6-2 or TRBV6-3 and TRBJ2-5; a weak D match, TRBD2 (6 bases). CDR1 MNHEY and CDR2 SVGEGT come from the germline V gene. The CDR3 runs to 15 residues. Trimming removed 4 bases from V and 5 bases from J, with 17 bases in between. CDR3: CASSSKLRGPETQYF. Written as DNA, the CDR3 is TGTGCCAGCAGTTCAAAATTGCGGGGACCCGAGACCCAGTACTTC.

Here the CDR3 DNA reads TGTGCCAGCAGTGAACGTTGGGGACAGGCGACGAATCAGCCCCAGCATTTT. Its translation is CASSERWGQATNQPQHF. The chain uses TRBV6-1 and TRBJ1-5, with 8 positions matching TRBD1. CDR1 is MNHNS and CDR2 is SASEGT in the germline V gene. V dropped 2 bases and J dropped 4; count of bases not matched to a gene: 10. This CDR3 is 17 amino acids long.

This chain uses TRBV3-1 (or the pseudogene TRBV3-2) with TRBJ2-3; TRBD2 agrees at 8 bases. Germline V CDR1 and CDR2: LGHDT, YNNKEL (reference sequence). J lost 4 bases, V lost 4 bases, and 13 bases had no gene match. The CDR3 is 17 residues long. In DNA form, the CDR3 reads TGTGCCAGCAGCCGTCTTATTAGCGGGATAGGGGCAGATACGCAGTATTTT. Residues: CASSRLISGIGADTQYF.

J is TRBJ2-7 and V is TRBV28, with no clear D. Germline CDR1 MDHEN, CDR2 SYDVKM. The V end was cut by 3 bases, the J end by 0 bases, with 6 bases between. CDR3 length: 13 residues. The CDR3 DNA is TGTGCCAGCAGTTTTCCAGGCTCCTACGAGCAGTACTTC. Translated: CASSFPGSYEQYF.

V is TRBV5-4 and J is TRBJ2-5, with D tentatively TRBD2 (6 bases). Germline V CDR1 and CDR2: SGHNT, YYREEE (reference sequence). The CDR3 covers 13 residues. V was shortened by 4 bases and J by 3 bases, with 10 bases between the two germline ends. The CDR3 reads CASSLAGKETQYF. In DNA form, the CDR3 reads TGTGCCAGCAGCCTGGCGGGAAAAGAGACCCAGTACTTC. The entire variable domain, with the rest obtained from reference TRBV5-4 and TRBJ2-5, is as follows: ETGVTQSPTHLIKTRGQQVTLRCSSQSGHNTVSWYQQALGQGPQFIFQYYREEENGRGNFPPRFSGLQFPNYSSELNVNALELDDSALYLCASSLAGKETQYFGPGTRLLVL.

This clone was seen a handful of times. In nucleotides, the CDR3 is TGTGCCAGCAGTCAGACAGGGGGGACCTATGGCTACACCTTC. Its protein product is CASSQTGGTYGYTF. V and J are TRBV6-5 and TRBJ1-2; 9 bases map to TRBD1. The CDR3 is 14 residues long. V dropped 5 bases and J dropped 4; count of bases not matched to a gene: 5. Germline lookup yields CDR1 MNHEY and CDR2 SVGAGI.

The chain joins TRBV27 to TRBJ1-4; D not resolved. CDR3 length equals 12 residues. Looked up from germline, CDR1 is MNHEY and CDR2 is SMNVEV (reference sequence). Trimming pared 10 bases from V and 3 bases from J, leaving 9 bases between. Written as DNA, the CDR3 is TGTGCCACCCCGGGTCCTAATGAAAAACTGTTTTTT. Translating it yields CATPGPNEKLFF.

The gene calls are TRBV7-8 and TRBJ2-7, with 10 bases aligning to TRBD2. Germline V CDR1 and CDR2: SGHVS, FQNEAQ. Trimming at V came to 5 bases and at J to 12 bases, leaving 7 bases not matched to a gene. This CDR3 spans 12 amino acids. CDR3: CASSPPAGGRYF. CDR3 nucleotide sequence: TGTGCCAGCAGCCCTCCAGCGGGGGGGAGGTACTTC.

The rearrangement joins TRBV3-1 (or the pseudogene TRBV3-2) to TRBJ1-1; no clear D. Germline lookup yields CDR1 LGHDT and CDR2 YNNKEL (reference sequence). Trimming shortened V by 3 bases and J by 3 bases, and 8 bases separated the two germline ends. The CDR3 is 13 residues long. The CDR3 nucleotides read TGTGCCAGCAGCCAGGGCTCGTACACTGAAGCTTTCTTT. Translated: CASSQGSYTEAFF.

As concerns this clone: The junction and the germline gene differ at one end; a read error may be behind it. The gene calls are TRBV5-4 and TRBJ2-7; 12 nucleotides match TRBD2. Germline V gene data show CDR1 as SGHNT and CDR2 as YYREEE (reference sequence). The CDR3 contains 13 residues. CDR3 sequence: CASSLAGLAGLFF. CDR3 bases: TGTGCCAGCAGCTTGGCCGGACTAGCGGGACTGTTCTTC.

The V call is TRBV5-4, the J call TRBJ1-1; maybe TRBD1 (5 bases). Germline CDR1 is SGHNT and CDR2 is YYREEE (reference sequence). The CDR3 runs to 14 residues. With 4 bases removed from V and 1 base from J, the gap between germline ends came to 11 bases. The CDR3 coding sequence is TGTGCCAGCAGCCCCGGGACTGGGAACACTGAAGCTTTCTTT. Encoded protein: CASSPGTGNTEAFF.

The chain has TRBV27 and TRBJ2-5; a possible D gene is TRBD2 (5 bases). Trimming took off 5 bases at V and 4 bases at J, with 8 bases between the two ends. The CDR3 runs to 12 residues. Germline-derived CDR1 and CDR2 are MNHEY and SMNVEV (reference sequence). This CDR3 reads CASSGSAETQYF. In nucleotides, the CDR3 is TGTGCCAGCAGTGGTAGCGCAGAGACCCAGTACTTC.

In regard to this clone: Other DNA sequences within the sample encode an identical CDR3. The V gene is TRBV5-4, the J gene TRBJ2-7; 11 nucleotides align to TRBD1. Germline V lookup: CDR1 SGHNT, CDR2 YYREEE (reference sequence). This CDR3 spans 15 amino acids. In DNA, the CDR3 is TGCGCCAGCAGCTTGGCGGGGACAGGGGGCTACGAGCAGTACGTC. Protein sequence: CASSLAGTGGYEQYV.

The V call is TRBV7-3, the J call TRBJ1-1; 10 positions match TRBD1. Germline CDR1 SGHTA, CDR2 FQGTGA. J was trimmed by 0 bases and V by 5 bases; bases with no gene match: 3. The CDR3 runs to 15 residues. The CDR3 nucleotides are TGTGCCAGCAGCCTTGGGACAGGGGTGAACACTGAAGCTTTCTTT. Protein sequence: CASSLGTGVNTEAFF.

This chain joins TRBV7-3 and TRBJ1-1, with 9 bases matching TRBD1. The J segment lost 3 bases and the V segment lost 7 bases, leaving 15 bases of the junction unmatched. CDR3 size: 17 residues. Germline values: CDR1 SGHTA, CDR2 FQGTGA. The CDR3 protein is CASKVLAETGGHTEAFF. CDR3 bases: TGTGCCAGCAAGGTTTTGGCCGAAACAGGGGGCCACACTGAAGCTTTCTTT.

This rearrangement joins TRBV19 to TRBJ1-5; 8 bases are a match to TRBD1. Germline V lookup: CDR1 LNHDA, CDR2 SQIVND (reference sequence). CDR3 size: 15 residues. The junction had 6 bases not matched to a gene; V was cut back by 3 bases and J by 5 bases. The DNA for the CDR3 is TGTGCCAGTAGTATGTTGGACAGGGTGGATCAGCCCCAGCATTTT. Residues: CASSMLDRVDQPQHF.